What follows are 22 T cell receptor beta chains derived from one specimen sequenced in a study of response to subunit inactivated influenza vaccine. TCRdb itself ran the RT-PCR reads through MiXCR, one entry per CDR3 protein. The repertoire holds fewer than 750,000 distinct CDR3 sequences, with 12% to 15% as singletons. This material consisted of PBMCs from blood, taken about 13 days after vaccination. These TCRs come from a man aged 50-59 years who received an inactivated influenza vaccine.

The chain recombines TRBV7-2 with TRBJ1-5, with D tentatively TRBD1 (5 bases). V lost 4 bases to trimming and J lost 5 bases, with 9 bases between them. This CDR3 has 13 residues. Germline V gene sequence: CDR1 SGHTA, CDR2 FQGNSA. As DNA, the CDR3 is TGTGCCAGCAGCTCGGGGCCTTATCAGCCCCAGCATTTT. Amino acids: CASSSGPYQPQHF.

Only a few counts were recorded for this clonotype. The chain carries TRBV5-6 and TRBJ2-1; 12 bases line up with TRBD2. The germline gives CDR1 SGHDT, CDR2 YYEEEE. V dropped 1 base and J dropped 0; count of bases not matched to a gene: 5. There are 18 residues in the CDR3. The CDR3 sequence: CASSLTSGRYFSYNEQFF. As DNA, the CDR3 is TGTGCCAGCAGCTTGACTAGCGGGAGGTACTTCTCCTACAATGAGCAGTTCTTC.

In this sample, this clonotype turned up many times. The V call is TRBV12-3 or TRBV12-4, the J call TRBJ2-7; 8 bases are a match to TRBD2. CDR3 length: 13 amino acids. Unmatched junction bases numbered 5, after V lost 4 bases and J lost 6 bases. The CDR3 protein is CASSSGGAGEQYF. The CDR3 region has the DNA TGTGCCAGCAGTTCCGGGGGGGCCGGCGAGCAGTACTTC.

V and J are TRBV5-5 and TRBJ1-2, with 8 bases aligning to TRBD1. J gave up 2 bases and V 0 bases, and 6 bases lay outside the gene matches. CDR3 size: 16 residues. The germline gives CDR1 SGHKS, CDR2 YYEKEE (reference sequence). Here the CDR3 reads CASSLEGTGENYGYTF. The DNA for the CDR3 is TGTGCCAGCAGCTTGGAAGGGACAGGAGAAAACTATGGCTACACCTTC.

The chain recombines TRBV7-9 with TRBJ2-7; TRBD1 is a possible D gene (5 bases). Germline CDR1 is SEHNR and CDR2 is FQNEAQ (reference sequence). V gave up 4 bases and J gave up 6 bases, with 10 bases separating them. The length of the CDR3 is 12 residues. The CDR3 region has the DNA TGTGCCAGCAGCTCCGAACAGGTCGAGCAGTACTTC. Amino acid sequence: CASSSEQVEQYF.

The chain couples TRBV9 to TRBJ2-3, with TRBD2 identical over 9 bases. V dropped 0 bases and J dropped 3; count of bases not matched to a gene: 8. Germline loops: CDR1 SGDLS, CDR2 YYNGEE. The CDR3 runs to 17 residues. In nucleotides, the CDR3 is TGTGCCAGCAGCGTAGCGGGTAGCGGGAGTGGTACAGATACGCAGTATTTT. Its translation is CASSVAGSGSGTDTQYF. Using reference TRBV9 and TRBJ2-3 for the parts outside the CDR3, the full variable domain is DSGVTQTPKHLITATGQRVTLRCSPRSGDLSVYWYQQSLDQGLQFLIQYYNGEERAKGNILERFSAQQFPDLHSELNLSSLELGDSALYFCASSVAGSGSGTDTQYFGPGTRLTVL.

In its sample, this clonotype was seen a few times. The genes are TRBV5-1 and TRBJ1-6, with 8 nucleotides matching TRBD1. Trimming at V came to 5 bases and at J to 8 bases, leaving 9 bases not matched to a gene. The CDR3 has 15 residues. Per germline, CDR1 SGHRS and CDR2 YFSETQ. CDR3 bases: TGCGCCAGCAGTGCTCTCGGACAGGGCGATTCACCCCTCCACTTT. It yields the protein CASSALGQGDSPLHF.

This clonotype was seen a few times. J is TRBJ1-4 and V is TRBV6-2 or TRBV6-3; 7 positions match TRBD1. Germline values: CDR1 MNHEY, CDR2 SVGEGT. Losses at the gene ends were 5 bases for V and 6 bases for J; bases not matched to a gene: 9. The CDR3 extends over 15 amino acids. The DNA for the CDR3 is TGTGCCAGCAGTGTCACCGGGACAGTCTATGAAAAACTGTTTTTT. Translated: CASSVTGTVYEKLFF.

This clonotype occurred a few times. The rearrangement joins TRBV29-1 to TRBJ2-5; D is uncertain. The germline V gene encodes CDR1 SQVTM and CDR2 ANQGSEA. This CDR3 region has 12 residues. V was trimmed by 3 bases and J by 4 bases, leaving 9 bases between them. Here the CDR3 DNA reads TGCAGCGTTGATGGCTTAGGAGAGACCCAGTACTTC. As protein: CSVDGLGETQYF.

About this clonotype itself: With a much larger clone just one base away, this may be a read error. J is TRBJ2-1 and V is TRBV15; tentatively, D is TRBD1 (5 bases). Per germline, CDR1 LNHNV and CDR2 YYDKDF (reference sequence). This CDR3 has 12 residues. V gave up 4 bases and J gave up 9 bases, with 10 bases separating them. CDR3 DNA: TGTGCCACCAGCACCGGACACGGTGAGCAGTTCTTC. It is translated as CATSTGHGEQFF. The variable domain in full, with the rest retrieved from reference TRBV15 and TRBJ2-1, is DAMVIQNPRYQVTQFGKPVTLSCSQTLNHNVMYWYQQKSSQAPKLLFHYYDKDFNNEADTPDNFQSRRPNTSFCFLDIRSPGLGDTAMYLCATSTGHGEQFFGPGTRLTVL.

This chain joins TRBV9 and TRBJ2-5, with TRBD2 identical over 11 bases. The V gene's germline CDR1 is SGDLS and CDR2 YYNGEE. With V trimmed by 1 base and J by 5 bases, 4 bases remained unmatched. This CDR3 spans 15 amino acids. The CDR3 coding sequence is TGTGCCAGCAGCGTAACTAGCGGGAGTTCGGAGACCCAGTACTTC. Translation: CASSVTSGSSETQYF.

The chain combines TRBV28 with TRBJ2-7, with TRBD1 matching over 10 bases. Losses at the gene ends were 1 base for V and 3 bases for J; bases not matched to a gene: 9. Germline V lookup: CDR1 MDHEN, CDR2 SYDVKM. The CDR3 contains 17 residues. The CDR3 loop is CASSLSPGTGVYYEQYF. The CDR3 DNA reads TGTGCCAGCAGTTTATCCCCTGGGACAGGGGTCTACTACGAGCAGTACTTC.

Here the CDR3 reads CASSHPSGELFF. The CDR3 nucleotides read TGTGCCAGCAGTCACCCTTCCGGGGAGCTGTTTTTT. This rearrangement joins TRBV6-2 or TRBV6-3 to TRBJ2-2; D uncertain. The V end lost 5 bases, the J end lost 6 bases, and 7 bases lay between the germline ends. The CDR3 sequence is 12 residues long. Germline V gives CDR1 MNHEY, CDR2 SVGEGT.

The chain links TRBV2 to TRBJ2-7, with a possible D match to TRBD1 (5 bases). This CDR3 contains 12 residues. Germline CDR1 and CDR2: SNHLY and FYNNEI. Trimming stripped 11 bases from V and 2 bases from J, with 13 bases between. The CDR3 DNA is TGTGCCGTCCCTGGCAGGGCCTACGAGCAGTACTTC. It is translated as CAVPGRAYEQYF.

This chain links TRBV15 with TRBJ2-5, with D perhaps TRBD1 (5 bases). V was pared by 0 bases and J by 5 bases, with 13 bases between. Germline values: CDR1 LNHNV, CDR2 YYDKDF (reference sequence). The CDR3 totals 15 residues. The CDR3 DNA is TGTGCCACCAGCAGAGATGGGCGCAGGGCGGAGACCCAGTACTTC. Translation gives CATSRDGRRAETQYF.

This clonotype was detected ten times or more. This sequence joins TRBV11-2 and TRBJ1-6; 7 bases match TRBD1. The CDR3 contains 13 residues. The V gene end was trimmed by 5 bases and the J gene end by 10 bases; junction bases not matched to a gene: 5. CDR1 is SGHAT, CDR2 FQNNGV, per germline. Written as DNA, the CDR3 is TGTGCCAGCAGCATACAGGGGTACTCACCCCTCCACTTT. This gives the protein CASSIQGYSPLHF.

This clonotype has a handful of counts. This chain joins TRBV20-1 and TRBJ2-3, with a possible D match to TRBD1 (6 bases). The CDR3 extends over 18 amino acids. Trimming stripped 0 bases from V and 6 bases from J, with 25 bases between. Germline V lookup: CDR1 DFQATT, CDR2 SNEGSKA (reference sequence). The CDR3 DNA is TGCAGTGCTAGAGATTGGACCACAGGGTTGGTTTACGTGGATACGCAGTATTTT. This codes for CSARDWTTGLVYVDTQYF.

CDR3 in amino acids: CASSYGRTDPPTEAFF. The CDR3 bases are TGTGCCAGCAGTTACGGGAGGACAGATCCTCCCACTGAAGCTTTCTTT. This chain joins TRBV6-5 and TRBJ1-1, with D perhaps matching TRBD1 (6 bases). The germline V gene encodes CDR1 MNHEY and CDR2 SVGAGI. Trimming shortened V by 2 bases and J by 4 bases, and 17 bases separated the two germline ends. The CDR3 runs to 16 residues.

The chain is built from TRBV7-9 and TRBJ2-2; 10 bases agree with TRBD2. Germline loops: CDR1 SEHNR, CDR2 FQNEAQ (reference sequence). The CDR3 loop spans 15 amino acids. V gave up 6 bases and J gave up 4 bases; unmatched junction bases: 5. The CDR3 nucleotides read TGTGCCAGCAGTCCGGGACTAGCGAGCACCGGGGAGCTGTTTTTT. Amino acids: CASSPGLASTGELFF.

This clonotype was found a few times. The CDR3 sequence: CASSQRTSGGYEQFF. The CDR3 bases are TGCGCCAGCAGCCAGAGGACTAGCGGGGGCTATGAGCAGTTCTTC. The chain combines TRBV4-3 with TRBJ2-1, with TRBD2 matching over 13 bases. This CDR3 region has 15 residues. CDR1 and CDR2 (germline): LGHNA, YSLEER. V was pared by 3 bases and J by 8 bases, with 4 bases of the junction left unmatched.

This clonotype has only a few counts. The V and J genes are TRBV6-1 and TRBJ2-6, with D uncertain. The germline V gene has CDR1 MNHNS and CDR2 SASEGT. This CDR3 has 15 amino acids. Trimming removed 6 bases at V and 0 bases at J, with 9 bases between. The CDR3 DNA is TGTGCCAGCAGCATACAGAGCTCTGGGGCCAACGTCCTGACTTTC. This sequence encodes CASSIQSSGANVLTF.

The sample holds many counts of this clonotype. One junction end does not reproduce the germline sequence, and a read error may be involved. The gene calls are TRBV5-1 and TRBJ2-1; 7 nucleotides line up with TRBD2. Germline V gene data show CDR1 as SGHRS and CDR2 as YFSETQ. CDR3 length equals 14 residues. DNA of the CDR3: TGTGCCAGCAGCTTAGGGAGGGCCTACAATGAGCAGTTCTTC. Translating gives CASSLGRAYNEQFF.